Below, one T cell receptor beta chain is given with its context. The antigen it binds to is not known. Per-base qualities were not stored, and no clone one base away is much larger. Sample time point, as interpreted from the label and publication: baseline before first vaccination. The vaccinee samples were drawn from two UK trials, COV001 and COV002, one of which was a single-blind randomized controlled phase 2/3 trial testing AZD1222 (ChAdOx1 nCoV-19) in healthy adults. For TCRbeta chain sequencing, PBMC samples from trial participants were taken at day 0 and at day 28 after the second dose. This sample stems from a study of T cell responses to AZD1222 COVID-19 vaccine (dated by TCRdb to the early 2020s). For context, the study as a whole: Because spike-specific TCR depth and breadth did not differ between the two schedules, AZD1222 recipients who got a second dose at roughly 4 weeks were pooled with those who got a second dose at roughly 12 weeks. A total of 233 trial participants underwent TCR sequencing, of whom some 210 received two doses of AZD1222 and about 25 received two doses of the MenACWY control vaccine. Trial participants were enrolled by age into subgroups of 18-55, 56-69 and 70-plus years, and approximately 150, 30 and 60 TCR-sequenced participants, respectively, were included in these subgroups. The investigation overall reported the following: In the small 56-69-year group, the increase in depth fell short of significance, most likely because of low power. CD4 TCRs associated with the vaccine covered the entire spike protein, and the dominant responses were in regions 160-218 and 743-854. After two AZD1222 doses, spike-specific TCR breadth and depth were significantly higher than at day 0 and than in MenACWY recipients. Because no samples from the day 14 peak response were available, repertoires could be characterized only after the peak T cell response. Conclusions about previously exposed vaccinees are limited because only five or six AZD1222 recipients were SARS-CoV-2 seropositive at baseline. Reportedly, almost half of the unique spike-specific TCRs recognized epitopes lying outside the regions that are mutated in the B.1.351 and B.1.1.7 variants. Most participants were white British and females outnumbered males, and the authors suggested that clonal diversity may have been underestimated.

The CDR3 regions of human TCRbeta chains were analyzed by immunosequencing. On the study's bioinformatics: TCRs in the repertoires were compared against a reference library of SARS-CoV-2-specific TCRs that had been generated with the MIRA antigen-specificity platform. Breadth was defined as the fraction of unique TCRs that were SARS-CoV-2-associated. Depth was defined as the fraction of total T cells that were SARS-CoV-2-associated. Using the MIRA data, each spike-specific TCR was assigned both to the spike region to which the TCR was reactive and to a CD4 or CD8 class. Log10-transformed breadth and depth values were compared by one-way ANOVA with Sidak's multiple comparisons tests. In its TCRdb copy, this immuneACCESS table keeps in-frame sequences only and misses some clones. Where compared with another copy, unresolved V genes explain less than half of these, and the others have no known cause. V and J calls and clone size are copied from that table; D and trimming were computed from the DNA. The sample profile shows some 120,000 clones; roughly 90% of them were found once. Of the sample, around 7.5% is held by the ten largest clones.

V is clipped by 6 bases and J by 2 bases, and the sequence between their germline boundaries is 10 bases long. The CDR3 numbers 13 residues from cysteine through phenylalanine. The kept DNA is CDR3 alone, 39 bases in frame from the first base. Here the sequenced sample was peripheral blood, taken on day 0 of AZD1222 vaccination. The chain employs TRBV12-3 or TRBV12-4 and TRBJ1-2; 6 matching bases give a weak D call of TRBD1. The sequence derives from an adult in good health. The CDR3 reads CASREGQNYGYTF. In nucleotides, the sequence is TGTGCCAGCAGGGAAGGACAGAACTATGGCTACACCTTC.